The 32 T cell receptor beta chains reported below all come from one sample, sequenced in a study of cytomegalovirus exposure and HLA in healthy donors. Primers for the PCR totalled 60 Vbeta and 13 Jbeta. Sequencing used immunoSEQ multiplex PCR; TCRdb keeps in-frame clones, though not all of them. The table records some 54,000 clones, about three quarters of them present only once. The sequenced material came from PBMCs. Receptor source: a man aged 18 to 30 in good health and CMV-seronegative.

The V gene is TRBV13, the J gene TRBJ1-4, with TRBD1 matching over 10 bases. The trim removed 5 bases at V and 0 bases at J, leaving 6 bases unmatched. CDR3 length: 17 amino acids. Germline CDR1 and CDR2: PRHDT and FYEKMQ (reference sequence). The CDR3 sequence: CASSKRQGAATNEKLFF. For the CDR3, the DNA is TGTGCCAGCAGCAAACGACAGGGGGCAGCAACTAATGAAAAACTGTTTTTT. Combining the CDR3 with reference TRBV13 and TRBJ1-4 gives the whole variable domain AAGVIQSPRHLIKEKRETATLKCYPIPRHDTVYWYQQGPGQDPQFLISFYEKMQSDKGSIPDRFSAQQFSDYHSELNMSSLELGDSALYFCASSKRQGAATNEKLFFGSGTQLSVL.

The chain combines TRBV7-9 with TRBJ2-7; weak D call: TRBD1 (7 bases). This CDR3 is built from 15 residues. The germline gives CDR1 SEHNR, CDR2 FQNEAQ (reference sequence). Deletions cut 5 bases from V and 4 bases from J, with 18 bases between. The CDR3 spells CASSQAQGGSYEQYF. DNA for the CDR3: TGTGCCAGCAGCCAGGCCCAGGGGGGCTCGTACGAGCAGTACTTC.

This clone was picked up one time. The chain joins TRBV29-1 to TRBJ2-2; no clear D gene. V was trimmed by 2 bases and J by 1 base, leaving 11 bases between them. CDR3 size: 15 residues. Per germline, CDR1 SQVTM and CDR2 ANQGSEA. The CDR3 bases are TGCAGCGTTGAATTAGGTACAGTGAACACCGGGGAGCTGTTTTTT. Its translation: CSVELGTVNTGELFF.

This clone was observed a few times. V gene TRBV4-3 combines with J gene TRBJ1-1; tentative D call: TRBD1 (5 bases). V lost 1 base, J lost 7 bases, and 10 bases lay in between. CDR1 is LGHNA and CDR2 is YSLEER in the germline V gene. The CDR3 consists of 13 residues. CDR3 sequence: CASSQVGGGEAFF. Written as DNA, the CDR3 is TGCGCCAGCAGCCAAGTGGGGGGTGGTGAAGCTTTCTTT.

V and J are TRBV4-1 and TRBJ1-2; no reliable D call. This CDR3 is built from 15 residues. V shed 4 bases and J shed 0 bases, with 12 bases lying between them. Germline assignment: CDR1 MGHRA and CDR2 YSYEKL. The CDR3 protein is CASSLTHGANYGYTF. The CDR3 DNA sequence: TGCGCCAGCAGCCTGACTCACGGGGCTAACTATGGCTACACCTTC.

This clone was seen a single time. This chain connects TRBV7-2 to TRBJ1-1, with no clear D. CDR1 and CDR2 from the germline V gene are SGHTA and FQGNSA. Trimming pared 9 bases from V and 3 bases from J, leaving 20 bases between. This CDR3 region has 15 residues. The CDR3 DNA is TGTGCCAGTCAGCTTAGGAGCGGTATCTACACTGAAGCTTTCTTT. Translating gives CASQLRSGIYTEAFF. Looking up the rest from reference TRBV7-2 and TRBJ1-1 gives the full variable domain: GAGVSQSPSNKVTEKGKDVELRCDPISGHTALYWYRQSLGQGLEFLIYFQGNSAPDKSGLPSDRFSAERTGGSVSTLTIQRTQQEDSAVYLCASQLRSGIYTEAFFGQGTRLTVV.

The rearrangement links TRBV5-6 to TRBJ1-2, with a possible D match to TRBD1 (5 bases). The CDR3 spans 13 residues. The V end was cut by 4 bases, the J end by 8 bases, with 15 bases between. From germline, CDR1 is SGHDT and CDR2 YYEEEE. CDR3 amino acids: CASSVRQSGGYTF. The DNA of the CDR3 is TGTGCCAGCAGCGTAAGACAGTCCGGGGGCTACACCTTC.

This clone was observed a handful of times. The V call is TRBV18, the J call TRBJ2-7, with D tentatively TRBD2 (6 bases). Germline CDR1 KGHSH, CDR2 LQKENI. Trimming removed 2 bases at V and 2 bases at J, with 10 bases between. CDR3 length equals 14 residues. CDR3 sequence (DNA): TGTGCCAGCTCACCAGGTTCGGGGGCCTACGAGCAGTACTTC. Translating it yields CASSPGSGAYEQYF.

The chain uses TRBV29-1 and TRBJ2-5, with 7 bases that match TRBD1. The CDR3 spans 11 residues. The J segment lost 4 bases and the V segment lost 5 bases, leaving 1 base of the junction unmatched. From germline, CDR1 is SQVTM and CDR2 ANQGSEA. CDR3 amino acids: CSVNRGETQYF. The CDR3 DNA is TGCAGCGTTAACAGGGGAGAGACCCAGTACTTC.

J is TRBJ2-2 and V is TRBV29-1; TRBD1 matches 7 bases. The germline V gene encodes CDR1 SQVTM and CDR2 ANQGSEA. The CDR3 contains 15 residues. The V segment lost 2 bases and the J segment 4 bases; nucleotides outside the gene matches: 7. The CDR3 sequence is CSVEPDRARTGELFF. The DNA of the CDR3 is TGCAGCGTTGAACCAGACAGGGCTCGCACCGGGGAGCTGTTTTTT.

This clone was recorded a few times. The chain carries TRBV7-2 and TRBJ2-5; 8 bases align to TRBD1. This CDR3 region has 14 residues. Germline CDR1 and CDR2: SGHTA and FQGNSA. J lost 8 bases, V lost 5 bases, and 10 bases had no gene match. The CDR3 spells CASSAAGTGSTQYF. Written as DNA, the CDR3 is TGTGCCAGCAGCGCCGCCGGGACAGGATCAACCCAGTACTTC.

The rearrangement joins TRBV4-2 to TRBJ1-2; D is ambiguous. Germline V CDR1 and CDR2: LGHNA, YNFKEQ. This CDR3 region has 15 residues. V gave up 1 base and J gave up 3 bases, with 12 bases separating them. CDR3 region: CASSQVDPRDYGYTF. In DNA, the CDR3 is TGTGCCAGCAGCCAAGTGGATCCCCGGGACTATGGCTACACCTTC.

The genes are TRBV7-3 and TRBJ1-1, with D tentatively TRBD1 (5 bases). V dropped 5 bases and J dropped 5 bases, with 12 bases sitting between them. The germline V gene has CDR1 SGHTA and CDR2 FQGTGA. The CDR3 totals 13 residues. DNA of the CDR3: TGTGCCAGCAGCCTCGACAGTTCGACTGAAGCTTTCTTT. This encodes CASSLDSSTEAFF.

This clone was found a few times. Written as DNA, the CDR3 is TGTGCCAGCAGCGTCGGAGGTAACTCTGGGGCCAACGTCCTGACTTTC. Translated, it gives CASSVGGNSGANVLTF. This rearrangement joins TRBV14 to TRBJ2-6; possible D gene TRBD2, 5 bases. Trimming cost V 5 bases and J 0 bases, with 11 bases left between them. This CDR3 region has 16 residues. From germline, CDR1 is SGHDN and CDR2 FVKESK.

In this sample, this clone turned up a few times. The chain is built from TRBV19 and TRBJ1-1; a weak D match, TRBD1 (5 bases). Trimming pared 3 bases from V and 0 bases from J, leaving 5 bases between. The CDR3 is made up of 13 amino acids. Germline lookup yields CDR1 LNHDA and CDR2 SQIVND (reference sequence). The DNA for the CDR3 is TGTGCCAGTAGTATGACAGTGAACACTGAAGCTTTCTTT. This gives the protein CASSMTVNTEAFF.

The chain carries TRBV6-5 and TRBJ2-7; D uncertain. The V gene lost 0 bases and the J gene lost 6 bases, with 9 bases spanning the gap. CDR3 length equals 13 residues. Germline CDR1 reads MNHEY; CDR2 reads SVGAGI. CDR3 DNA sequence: TGTGCCAGCAGTTACTCCCAACTACGCGAGCAGTACTTC. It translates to CASSYSQLREQYF.

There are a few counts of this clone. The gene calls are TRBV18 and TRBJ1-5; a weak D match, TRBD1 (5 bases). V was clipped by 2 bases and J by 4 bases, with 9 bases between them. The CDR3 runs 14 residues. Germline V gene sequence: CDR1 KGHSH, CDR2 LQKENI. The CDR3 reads CASSPGQGNQPQHF. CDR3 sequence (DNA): TGTGCCAGCTCACCAGGGCAGGGTAATCAGCCCCAGCATTTT.

This CDR3 is CASSYSSVINTGELFF. CDR3 sequence (DNA): TGTGCCAGCAGTTACTCAAGCGTTATTAACACCGGGGAGCTGTTTTTT. V and J are TRBV6-5 and TRBJ2-2; D uncertain. The CDR3 is 16 residues long. Germline loops: CDR1 MNHEY, CDR2 SVGAGI. Trimming removed 0 bases from V and 2 bases from J, with 10 bases in between.

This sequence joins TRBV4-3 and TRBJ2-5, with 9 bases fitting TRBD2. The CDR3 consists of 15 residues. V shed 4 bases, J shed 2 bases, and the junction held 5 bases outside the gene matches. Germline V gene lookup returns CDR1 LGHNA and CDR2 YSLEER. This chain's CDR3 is CASSLWTSAQETQYF. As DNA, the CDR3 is TGCGCCAGCAGCCTTTGGACTAGCGCACAAGAGACCCAGTACTTC.

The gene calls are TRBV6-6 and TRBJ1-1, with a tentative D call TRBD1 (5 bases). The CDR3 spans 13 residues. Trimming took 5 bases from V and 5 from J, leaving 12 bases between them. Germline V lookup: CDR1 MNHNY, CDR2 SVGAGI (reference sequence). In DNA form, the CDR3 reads TGTGCCAGCAGTACGACCCAGGGAACTGAAGCTTTCTTT. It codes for CASSTTQGTEAFF.

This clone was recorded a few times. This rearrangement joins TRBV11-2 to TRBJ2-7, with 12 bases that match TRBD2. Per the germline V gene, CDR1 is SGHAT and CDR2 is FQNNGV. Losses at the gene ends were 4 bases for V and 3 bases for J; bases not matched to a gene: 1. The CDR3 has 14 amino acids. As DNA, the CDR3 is TGTGCCAGCAGCTCGACTAGCGGGAGCTACGAGCAGTACTTC. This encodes CASSSTSGSYEQYF.

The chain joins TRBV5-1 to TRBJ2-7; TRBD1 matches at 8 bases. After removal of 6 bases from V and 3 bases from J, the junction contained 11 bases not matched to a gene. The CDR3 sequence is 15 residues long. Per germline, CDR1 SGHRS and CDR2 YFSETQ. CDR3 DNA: TGCGCCAGCAAAACAGGGGACAGGTTAGACTACGAGCAGTACTTC. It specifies CASKTGDRLDYEQYF.

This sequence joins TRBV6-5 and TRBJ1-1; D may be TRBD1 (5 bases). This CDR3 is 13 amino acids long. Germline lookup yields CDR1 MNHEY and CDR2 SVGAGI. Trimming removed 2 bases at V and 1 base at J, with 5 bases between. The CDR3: CASSYGQNTEAFF. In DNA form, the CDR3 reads TGTGCCAGCAGTTACGGACAGAACACTGAAGCTTTCTTT.

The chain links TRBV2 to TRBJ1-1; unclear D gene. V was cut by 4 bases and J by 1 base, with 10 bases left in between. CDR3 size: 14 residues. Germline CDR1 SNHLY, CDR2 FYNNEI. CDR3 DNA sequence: TGTGCCAGCAGTGTGGAGCGAGAGAACACTGAAGCTTTCTTT. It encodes CASSVERENTEAFF.

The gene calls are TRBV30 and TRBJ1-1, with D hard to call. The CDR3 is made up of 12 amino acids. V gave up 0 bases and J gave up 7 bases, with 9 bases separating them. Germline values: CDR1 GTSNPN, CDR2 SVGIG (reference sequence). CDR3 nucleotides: TGTGCCTGGAGTGTGCTACGGTTTGAAGCTTTCTTT. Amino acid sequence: CAWSVLRFEAFF.

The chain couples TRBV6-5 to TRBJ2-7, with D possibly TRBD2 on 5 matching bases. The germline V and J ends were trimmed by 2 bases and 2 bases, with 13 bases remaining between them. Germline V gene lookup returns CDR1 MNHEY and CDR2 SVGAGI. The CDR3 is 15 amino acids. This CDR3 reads CASSYGIQRPYEQYF. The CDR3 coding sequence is TGTGCCAGCAGTTACGGTATACAGCGGCCCTACGAGCAGTACTTC.

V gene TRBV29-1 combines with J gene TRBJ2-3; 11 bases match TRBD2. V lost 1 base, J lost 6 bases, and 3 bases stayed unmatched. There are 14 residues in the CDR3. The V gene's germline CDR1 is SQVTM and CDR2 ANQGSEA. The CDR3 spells CSVEVAGGPDTQYF. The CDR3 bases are TGCAGCGTTGAAGTAGCGGGAGGGCCGGATACGCAGTATTTT.

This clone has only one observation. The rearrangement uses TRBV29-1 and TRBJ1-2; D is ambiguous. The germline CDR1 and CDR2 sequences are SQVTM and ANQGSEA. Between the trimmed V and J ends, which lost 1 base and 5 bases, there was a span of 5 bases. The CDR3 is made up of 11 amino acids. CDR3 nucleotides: TGCAGCGTTGAAGGAGGTTATGGCTACACCTTC. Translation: CSVEGGYGYTF.

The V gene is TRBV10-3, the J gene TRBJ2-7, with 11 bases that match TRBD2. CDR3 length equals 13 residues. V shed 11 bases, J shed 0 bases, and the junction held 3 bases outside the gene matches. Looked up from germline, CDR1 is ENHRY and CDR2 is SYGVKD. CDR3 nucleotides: TGTGCCGCCGGACTAGCGGGCTCCTACGAGCAGTACTTC. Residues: CAAGLAGSYEQYF.

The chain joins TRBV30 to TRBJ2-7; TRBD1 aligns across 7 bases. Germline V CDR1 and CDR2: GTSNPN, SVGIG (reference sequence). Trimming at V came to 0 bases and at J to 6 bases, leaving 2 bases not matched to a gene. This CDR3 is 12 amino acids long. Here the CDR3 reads CAWSVTGAEQYF. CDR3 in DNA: TGTGCCTGGAGTGTAACAGGGGCCGAGCAGTACTTC.

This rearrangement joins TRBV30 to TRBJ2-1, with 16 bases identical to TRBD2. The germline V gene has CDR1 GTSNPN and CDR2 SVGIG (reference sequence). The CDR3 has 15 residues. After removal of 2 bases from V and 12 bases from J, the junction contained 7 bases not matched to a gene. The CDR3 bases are TGTGCCTGGAGTCCAGGGACTAGCGGGAGGGCCGGGCAGTTCTTC. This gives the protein CAWSPGTSGRAGQFF. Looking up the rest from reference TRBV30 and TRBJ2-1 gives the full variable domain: SQTIHQWPATLVQPVGSPLSLECTVEGTSNPNLYWYRQAAGRGLQLLFYSVGIGQISSEVPQNLSASRPQDRQFILSSKKLLLSDSGFYLCAWSPGTSGRAGQFFGPGTRLTVL.

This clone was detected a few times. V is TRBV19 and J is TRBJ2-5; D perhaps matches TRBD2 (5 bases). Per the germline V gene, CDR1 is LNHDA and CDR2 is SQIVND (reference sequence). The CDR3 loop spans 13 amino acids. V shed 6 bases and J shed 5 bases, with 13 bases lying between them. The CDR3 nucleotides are TGTGCCAGTAGCATCATCGAGCGGGAGACCCAGTACTTC. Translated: CASSIIERETQYF.